This T cell receptor (beta chain) was found in a study of Graves' ophthalmopathy and Graves' hyperthyroidism. A note on this clonotype: The junction departs from the called germline gene at one end, perhaps through a read error.

Germline lookup yields CDR1 SNHLY and CDR2 FYNNEI. CDR3 size: 15 residues. TCR beta CDR3 regions were amplified from RNA transcripts. RT-PCR in the first round used HTBI primers; a second-round multiplex PCR followed. Via MiXCR, TCRdb re-called the multiplex PCR reads, giving one row per CDR3 protein. Altogether more than 550,000 distinct CDR3 sequences are present, more than 40% being singletons, with the ten largest covering 3% to 3.5%. The diagnostic workup employed clinical symptoms, serum thyroxine, TRAb, thyroid ultrasound and orbital computed tomography. Sequenced input: peripheral blood. This sequence originates from an adult man with Graves' ophthalmopathy. This chain connects TRBV2 to TRBJ2-3; tentatively, D is TRBD1 (5 bases). The CDR3 DNA sequence: TGTGCCGGCAGTGGGCGGCTACAGGGCACAGATACGCAGTATTTT. Protein sequence: CAGSGRLQGTDTQYF.